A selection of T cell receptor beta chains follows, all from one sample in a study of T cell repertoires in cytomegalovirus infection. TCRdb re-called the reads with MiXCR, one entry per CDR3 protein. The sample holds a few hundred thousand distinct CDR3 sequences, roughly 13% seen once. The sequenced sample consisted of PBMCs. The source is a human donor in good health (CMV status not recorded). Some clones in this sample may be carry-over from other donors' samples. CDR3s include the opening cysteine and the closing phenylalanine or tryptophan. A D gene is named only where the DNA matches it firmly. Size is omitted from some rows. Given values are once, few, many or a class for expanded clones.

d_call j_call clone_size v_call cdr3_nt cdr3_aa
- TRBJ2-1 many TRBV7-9 TGTGCCAGCATTACTAATGAGCAGTTCTTC CASITNEQFF
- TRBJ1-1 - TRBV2 TGTGCCCCCTGGGCCGGGGACGGCACTGAAGCTTTCTTT CAPWAGDGTEAFF
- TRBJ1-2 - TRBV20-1 TGCAGTGAAGGGCAGGGTGATTGCTGCTACACCTTC CSEGQGDCCYTF
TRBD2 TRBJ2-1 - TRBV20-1 TGCAGTGCCCGGTCCCCAGCGGGGACCTCCTACAATGAGCAGTTCTTC CSARSPAGTSYNEQFF
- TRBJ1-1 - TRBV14 TGTGCCAGCAGCCAGGGACCGGGGGCTGAAGCTTTCTTT CASSQGPGAEAFF
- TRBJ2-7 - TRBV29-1 TGCAGCGTTGTCATATCCTCCTACGAGCAGTACTTC CSVVISSYEQYF
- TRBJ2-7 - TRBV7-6 TGTGCCAGCAGCCCCGGGAAAGCCGAGCAGTACTTC CASSPGKAEQYF
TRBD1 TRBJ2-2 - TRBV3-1 TGTGCCAGCAGCCAGACAGGGGGCTCGCCTACCGGGGAGCTGTTTTTT CASSQTGGSPTGELFF
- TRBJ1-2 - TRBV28 TGTGCCAGCCTCAACCGGGACGGAACCTATGGCTACACCTTC CASLNRDGTYGYTF
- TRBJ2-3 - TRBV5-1 TGCGCCAGCAGCCCCGACCTGGGGCGAGATACGCAGTATTTT CASSPDLGRDTQYF
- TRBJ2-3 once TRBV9 TGTGCCAGCAGCTCACGGGAGAACGCAGATACGCAGTATTTT CASSSRENADTQYF
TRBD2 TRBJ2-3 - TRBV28 TGTGCCAGCAGTTTTGCCGGACTAGCGGGGGCGATTAGCAAAGATACGCAGTATTTT CASSFAGLAGAISKDTQYF
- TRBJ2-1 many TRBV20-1 TGCAGTGCTAGAGATCCCCATCCCCCCCACAATGAGCAGTTCTTC CSARDPHPPHNEQFF
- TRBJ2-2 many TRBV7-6 TGTGCCAGCAGCTTAGGCGCCGGGGGGAACACCGGGGAGCTGTTTTTT CASSLGAGGNTGELFF
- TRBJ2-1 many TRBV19 TGTGCCAGTAGTATTCGAGGGGGACTAACCTACAATGAGCAGTTCTTC CASSIRGGLTYNEQFF
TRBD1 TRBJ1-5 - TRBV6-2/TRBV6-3 TGTGCCAGCAGTCGGACAGGAAGGGTTCATCAGCCCCAGCATTTT CASSRTGRVHQPQHF
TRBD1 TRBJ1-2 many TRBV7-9 TGTGCCAGCACCTCACAGGGGGCGAGGTCTAACTATGGCTACACCTTC CASTSQGARSNYGYTF
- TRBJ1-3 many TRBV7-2 TGTGCCAGCAGCTACCAAGGAAACACCATATATTTT CASSYQGNTIYF
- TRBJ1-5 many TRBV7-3 TGTGCCAGCAGCATCACGACAGAGGGCAATCAGCCCCAGCATTTT CASSITTEGNQPQHF
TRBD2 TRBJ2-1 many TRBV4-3 TGCGCCAGCAGCCAAGGCGGGAGCTCCTACAATGAGCAGTTCTTC CASSQGGSSYNEQFF
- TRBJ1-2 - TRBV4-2 TGTGCCAGCAGCCAAGGCGAGCAGGGTCACTATGGCTACACCTTC CASSQGEQGHYGYTF
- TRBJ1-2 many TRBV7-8 TGTGCCAGCAGCTCAAAAATTCTGACAGATTTCTATGGCTACACCTTC CASSSKILTDFYGYTF
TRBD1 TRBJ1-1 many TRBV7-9 TGTGCCAGCAGCTCCCCGACAGGGTCTGAAGCTTTCTTT CASSSPTGSEAFF
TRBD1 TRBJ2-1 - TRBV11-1 TGTGCCAGCAGGTCGGACAGGAGCAGCTCCTACAATGAGCAGTTCTTC CASRSDRSSSYNEQFF
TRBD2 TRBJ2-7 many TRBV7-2 TGTGCCAGCAGCTTTCGCGGGGGTAACTCCTACGAGCAGTACTTC CASSFRGGNSYEQYF
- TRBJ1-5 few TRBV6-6 TGTGCCAGCAGCTACGGCAGCCTCAATCAGCCCCAGCATTTT CASSYGSLNQPQHF
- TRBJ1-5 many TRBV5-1 TGCGCCAGCAGCTTTGGCCAGGGAAACAATCAGCCCCAGCATTTT CASSFGQGNNQPQHF